This T cell receptor beta chain comes out of a study of shared clonotypes between healthy human individuals. Study background: The donor pool was made up of two women and three men aged 18 to 49.

Donors comprised healthy HIV-negative adults lacking recent acute infections or vaccinations. There were only Caucasian adults among the donors, and all lived in Nashville, Tennessee. Scientists sequenced DNA from unsorted PBMC on ten immunoSEQ deep assay plates. The repertoire was sequenced with immunoSEQ multiplex PCR; TCRdb's copy has only in-frame clones and lacks some. The sample gives about 480,000 clones, 75% to 80% of which show up once; around 13% is in the top ten. Germline CDR1 MDHEN, CDR2 SYDVKM. V was clipped by 8 bases and J by 5 bases; unmatched bases: 7. The CDR3 is made up of 14 amino acids.

Input material: PBMCs. The chain is built from TRBV28 and TRBJ2-3; 10 nucleotides agree with TRBD2. The source is a woman between 35 and 50 years old in good health. Some clones in this sample may be carry-over from other donors' samples. CDR3: CASAGSGRIDTQYF. CDR3 DNA: TGTGCCAGCGCGGGTAGCGGGAGGATAGATACGCAGTATTTT. Using reference TRBV28 and TRBJ2-3 for the parts outside the CDR3, the full variable domain is DVKVTQSSRYLVKRTGEKVFLECVQDMDHENMFWYRQDPGLGLRLIYFSYDVKMKEKGDIPEGYSVSREKKERFSLILESASTNQTSMYLCASAGSGRIDTQYFGPGTRLTVL.